This entry concerns a single T cell receptor (beta chain). These data originate in a study of blood T cell repertoires in COVID-19. CDR1 ENHRY and CDR2 SYGVKD come from the germline V gene. V lost 6 bases, J lost 1 base, and 12 bases lay in between. The CDR3 is 14 amino acids. Measured with immunoSEQ multiplex PCR; TCRdb has only the in-frame clones, and not every one. The repertoire holds about 310,000 clones, with roughly 85% as singletons. The TCR comes from a man younger than 40 who had recovered from COVID-19. The specimen was PBMCs or T cells enriched from blood (not recorded which). The chain couples TRBV10-3 to TRBJ1-1; D might be TRBD1 (5 bases). The CDR3: CAIRNRTSNTEAFF. The CDR3 bases are TGTGCCATCAGGAACAGGACGTCGAACACTGAAGCTTTCTTT.